The rows below give T cell receptor beta chains drawn from one sample of a study of pediatric ulcerative colitis. Some clones are missing from TCRdb's copy, which holds only in-frame ones; the method was immunoSEQ multiplex PCR. This sample has roughly 54,000 clones, with over 80% found just once. Sequenced input: blood. The receptor source for this set is a boy aged 10-17 years who was a control in a study of pediatric ulcerative colitis. The CDR3 runs from the conserved cysteine through the conserved F or W. The D gene is left open where the match is weak. Clone size, where shown, is once, few, many, or a class for clones that have expanded.

J | length | size | D | V | DNA | CDR3
TRBJ1-1 | 13 | . | TRBD1 | TRBV2 | TGTGCCAGCATCCGGGACAGGGAAAATGAAGCTTTCTTT | CASIRDRENEAFF
TRBJ1-1 | 14 | . | . | TRBV18 | TGTGCCAGCTCTTGGTCCCAGGGGAACACTGAAGCTTTCTTT | CASSWSQGNTEAFF
TRBJ2-3 | 13 | . | . | TRBV11-3 | TGTGCCAGCAGTCCAAGGGGGTCAGATACGCAGTATTTT | CASSPRGSDTQYF
TRBJ1-5 | 18 | once | TRBD1 | TRBV18 | TGTGCCAGCTCACTAACCGGGACAGGAGCATATAGCAATCAGCCCCAGCATTTT | CASSLTGTGAYSNQPQHF
TRBJ1-1 | 13 | few | . | TRBV7-9 | TGTGCCAGCAGCTTAGCCGGGGAGACTGAAGCTTTCTTT | CASSLAGETEAFF
TRBJ2-1 | 15 | . | . | TRBV25-1 | TGTGCCAGCAGTGTGACTCGCGGTACACTGGATGAGCAGTTCTTC | CASSVTRGTLDEQFF
TRBJ1-1 | 16 | . | . | TRBV12-5 | TGTGCTAGTGGTTTGAGATTGCTGACGGGTCGAACTGAAGCTTTCTTT | CASGLRLLTGRTEAFF
TRBJ1-5 | 16 | . | . | TRBV4-1 | TGCGCCAGCAGCCAAGAGTCCTGGTATAGCAATCAGCCCCAGCATTTT | CASSQESWYSNQPQHF
TRBJ2-2 | 17 | . | TRBD1 | TRBV10-3 | TGTGCCATCAGTGGGGGTTGGACAGGGTTGAACACCGGGGAGCTGTTTTTT | CAISGGWTGLNTGELFF
TRBJ2-7 | 18 | . | TRBD2 | TRBV5-4 | TGTGCCAGCAGCTTCGGACTAGGAGATTGGGGAGAAAGCTACGAGCAGTACTTC | CASSFGLGDWGESYEQYF
TRBJ2-1 | 17 | . | TRBD2 | TRBV10-3 | TGTGCCATCAGTGGCGGGACTAGCGGGAAGAAGGGCAATGAGCAGTTCTTC | CAISGGTSGKKGNEQFF
TRBJ2-1 | 16 | . | . | TRBV7-2 | TGTGCCAGCAGCTTAGCGCTTGGGCCACACGTCAATGAGCAGTTCTTC | CASSLALGPHVNEQFF
TRBJ2-1 | 16 | . | TRBD2 | TRBV6-1 | TGTGCCAGCAGTGAATCTCGACTAGCGGGAATCATCGAGCAGTTCTTC | CASSESRLAGIIEQFF
TRBJ2-1 | 16 | . | TRBD1 | TRBV7-9 | TGTGCCAGCAGCTTAGGGACAGGTTTCCCTCACAATGAGCAGTTCTTC | CASSLGTGFPHNEQFF
TRBJ2-4 | 16 | . | . | TRBV2 | TGTGCCAGCAGTGATTTAGTAATAGTAGCCAAAAACATTCAGTACTTC | CASSDLVIVAKNIQYF
TRBJ2-2 | 13 | . | . | TRBV5-1 | TGCGCCAGCAGAAGGGACGGCACCGGGGAGCTGTTTTTT | CASRRDGTGELFF
TRBJ2-7 | 15 | . | TRBD2 | TRBV7-9 | TGTGCCAGCAGCCGCCAGACTAGCGGGAGCTACGAGCAGTACTTC | CASSRQTSGSYEQYF
TRBJ2-1 | 15 | . | TRBD2 | TRBV2 | TGTGCCGGCGGGACTAGCGGGAGTGGGTACAATGAGCAGTTCTTC | CAGGTSGSGYNEQFF
TRBJ1-1 | 16 | . | . | TRBV30 | TGTGCCTGGAGGCTCGGACAGACGGTAGTTGACACTGAAGCTTTCTTT | CAWRLGQTVVDTEAFF
TRBJ2-7 | 12 | . | TRBD2 | TRBV23-1 | TGCGCCAGCAGTCAATGCGGGGGGGAGCAGTACTTC | CASSQCGGEQYF
TRBJ1-4 | 16 | . | TRBD1 | TRBV18 | TGTGCCAGCTCACCACTAGATCGGACAGGGAAAGAAAAACTGTTTTTT | CASSPLDRTGKEKLFF
TRBJ1-1 | 14 | . | TRBD1 | TRBV12-5 | TGTGCTAGCCGGCTGACAGGGACGAACACTGAAGCTTTCTTT | CASRLTGTNTEAFF
TRBJ2-1 | 14 | . | . | TRBV4-3 | TGCGCCAGCAGCCCGCCGCCCGGGGGCGGGGAGCAGTTCTTC | CASSPPPGGGEQFF
TRBJ2-7 | 16 | . | TRBD2 | TRBV27 | TGTGCCAGTAGCAAGGGGCTAGCGGGGGCATCCTACGAGCAGTACTTC | CASSKGLAGASYEQYF
TRBJ1-4 | 15 | . | . | TRBV18 | TGTGCCAGCTCACCCCCAGAAGGCACTAATGAAAAACTGTTTTTT | CASSPPEGTNEKLFF
TRBJ1-1 | 16 | . | . | TRBV19 | TGTGCCAGTAGTATAGAAAGGGACGGACCGAACACTGAAGCTTTCTTT | CASSIERDGPNTEAFF
TRBJ1-5 | 15 | . | TRBD1 | TRBV7-9 | TGTGCCAGCAGCCGACAGGGGTGGGGGAATCAGCCCCAGCATTTT | CASSRQGWGNQPQHF